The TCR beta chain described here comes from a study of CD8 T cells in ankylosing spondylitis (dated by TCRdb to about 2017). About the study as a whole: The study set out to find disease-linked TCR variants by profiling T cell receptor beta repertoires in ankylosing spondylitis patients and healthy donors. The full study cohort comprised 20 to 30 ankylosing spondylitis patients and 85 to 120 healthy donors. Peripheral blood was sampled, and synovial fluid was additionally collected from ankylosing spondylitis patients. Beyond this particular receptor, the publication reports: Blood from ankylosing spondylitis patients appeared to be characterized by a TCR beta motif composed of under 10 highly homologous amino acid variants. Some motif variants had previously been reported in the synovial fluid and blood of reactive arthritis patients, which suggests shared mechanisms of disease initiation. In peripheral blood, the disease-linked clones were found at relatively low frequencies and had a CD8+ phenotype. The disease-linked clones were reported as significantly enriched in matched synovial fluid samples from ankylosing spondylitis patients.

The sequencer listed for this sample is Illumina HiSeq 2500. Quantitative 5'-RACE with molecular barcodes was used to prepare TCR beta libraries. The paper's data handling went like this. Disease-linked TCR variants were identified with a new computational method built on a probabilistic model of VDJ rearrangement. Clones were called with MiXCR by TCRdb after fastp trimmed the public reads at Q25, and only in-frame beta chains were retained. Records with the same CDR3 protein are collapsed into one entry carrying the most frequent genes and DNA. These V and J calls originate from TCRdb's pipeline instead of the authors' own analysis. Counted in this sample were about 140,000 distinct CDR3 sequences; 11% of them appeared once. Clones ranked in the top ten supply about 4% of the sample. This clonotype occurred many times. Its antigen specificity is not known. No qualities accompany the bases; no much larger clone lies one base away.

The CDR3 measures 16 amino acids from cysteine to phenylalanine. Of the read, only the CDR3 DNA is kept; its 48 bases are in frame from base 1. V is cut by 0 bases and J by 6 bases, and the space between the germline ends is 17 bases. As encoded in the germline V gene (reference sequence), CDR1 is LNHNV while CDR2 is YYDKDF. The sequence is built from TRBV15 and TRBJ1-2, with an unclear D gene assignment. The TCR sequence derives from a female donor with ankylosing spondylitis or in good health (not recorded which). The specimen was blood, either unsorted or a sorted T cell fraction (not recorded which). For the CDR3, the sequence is CATSRDHGSFADGYTF. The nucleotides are TGTGCCACCAGCAGAGATCACGGCTCTTTCGCGGATGGCTACACCTTC.